Below are 4 T cell receptor beta chains sequenced from a single sample in a study of Graves' ophthalmopathy and Graves' hyperthyroidism (dated by TCRdb to the late 2010s). TCRdb lists the instrument as Illumina HiSeq 2000. For repertoire sequencing, the TCR beta CDR3 regions were amplified from RNA transcripts. The first round of RT-PCR was done with HTBI primers and the Qiagen OneStep RT-PCR kit, and was followed by a second round of multiplex PCR, then size selection and purification. TCRdb ran its own pipeline on the public reads, namely fastp trimming at Q25 and MiXCR clone calling, and kept in-frame beta chains. Every entry covers one CDR3 protein and lists the most common genes and DNA from its rows. The sample table lists under 350,000 distinct CDR3 sequences, 15% to 20% of them with a count of one. Roughly an eighth of the sample belongs to the ten largest clones. The sequencing sample was made of peripheral blood. These receptors originate from an adult man with Graves' ophthalmopathy.

This clonotype was recorded a few times. CDR3 sequence: CASSQSSGNTEAFF. CDR3 sequence (DNA): TGTGCCAGCAGCCAATCTTCAGGGAACACTGAAGCTTTCTTT. The chain is built from TRBV4-2 and TRBJ1-1; D unclear. Germline V gene data show CDR1 as LGHNA and CDR2 as YNFKEQ. CDR3 length: 14 residues. V was trimmed by 2 bases and J by 1 base, leaving 8 bases between them.

This clonotype was observed at least ten times. The chain combines TRBV5-1 with TRBJ2-7; D tentatively reads TRBD1 or TRBD2 (5 bases each). Germline V gene sequence: CDR1 SGHRS, CDR2 YFSETQ. Trimming shortened V by 4 bases and J by 2 bases, and 16 bases separated the two germline ends. The CDR3 covers 15 residues. CDR3 loop: CASSLSGTITYEQYF. CDR3 sequence (DNA): TGCGCCAGCAGCCTCTCCGGGACGATCACCTACGAGCAGTACTTC.

The chain is built from TRBV28 and TRBJ2-7; 7 positions agree with TRBD2. The CDR3 has 13 residues. The J segment lost 5 bases and the V segment lost 5 bases, leaving 6 bases of the junction unmatched. Germline V gene sequence: CDR1 MDHEN, CDR2 SYDVKM. The CDR3 sequence is CASSATSPHEQYF. Written as DNA, the CDR3 is TGTGCCAGCAGTGCGACTAGCCCCCACGAGCAGTACTTC.

This clonotype was detected ten times or more. The chain carries TRBV30 and TRBJ1-2; 7 bases fit TRBD1. Germline values: CDR1 GTSNPN, CDR2 SVGIG (reference sequence). After removal of 4 bases from V and 4 bases from J, the junction contained 9 bases not matched to a gene. The CDR3 contains 14 residues. DNA of the CDR3: TGTGCCTGGACGACAGGGAGCCTCGCCTATGGCTACACCTTC. It specifies CAWTTGSLAYGYTF.